The TCR beta chain described here comes from a study of blood T cell repertoires in COVID-19. Study context: The study drew acute and convalescent COVID-19 samples from the United States, Italy and Spain. Sources were T cells, B-cell-depleted T cells, or PBMCs; the material itself was cDNA or gDNA.

Generated by immunoSEQ multiplex PCR, the TCRdb table keeps only in-frame clones and is missing some. The table includes roughly 210,000 clones, 87% detected once. Trimming pared 8 bases from V and 7 bases from J, leaving 20 bases between. This CDR3 comprises 14 residues. Germline-derived CDR1 and CDR2 are SEHNR and FQNEAQ (reference sequence). Recruitment covered about 25 US areas and drew participants whose ages spanned roughly 18 to 89 years. This chain links TRBV7-9 with TRBJ2-5; TRBD1 might be the D (6 bases). The clonotype was recovered from a man in his thirties or forties in a cohort exposed to, infected with or recovered from COVID-19 (not recorded which). Sample: PBMCs or T cells enriched from blood (not recorded which). For the CDR3, the DNA is TGTGCCAGCGAGGACAGCCTGATTACCGGGACCCAGTACTTC. It specifies CASEDSLITGTQYF.